This record concerns one TCR beta chain sequence. This sample was included in a study of cytomegalovirus exposure and HLA in healthy donors. Losses at the gene ends were 4 bases for V and 2 bases for J; bases not matched to a gene: 9. This CDR3 is built from 15 residues. Per germline, CDR1 GTSNPN and CDR2 SVGIG (reference sequence). It was with 60 Vbeta and 13 Jbeta primers that the PCR ran. The data were produced by immunoSEQ multiplex PCR, yet TCRdb's version contains in-frame clones alone and is incomplete. The sample yields fewer than 250,000 clones, nearly 80% seen once. The source of this sequence is a man younger than 35 in good health and CMV-seronegative. Material for sequencing was PBMCs. The J gene is TRBJ2-3, the V gene TRBV30, with 7 bases fitting TRBD1. The CDR3 loop reads CAWMIGGKTTDTQYF. DNA for the CDR3: TGTGCCTGGATGATAGGGGGCAAAACCACAGATACGCAGTATTTT.